This TCR beta chain was documented in a study of blood T cell repertoires in COVID-19 (dated by TCRdb to about 2020). Concerning the study at large: Samples from collaborators originated in the United States, Italy and Spain and spanned both the acute and convalescent phases of COVID-19. The prospective study material was composed of cDNA or gDNA derived from T cells, B-cell-depleted T cells, or PBMCs. The dataset comprised deeply sampled blood TCRbeta repertoires from subjects exposed to, actively infected with, or recovered from COVID-19. The repertoires were released in a freely available public database intended as a resource for research on the immune response to SARS-CoV-2. Samples came from the ongoing ImmuneRACE study (first 160 participants) plus 1,254 subjects from 6 global collaborators. Sample metadata almost always included a de-identified subject ID, COVID-19 status, age in years and sex. Where available, HLA class I and class II types were obtained from metadata supplied by the sample provider rather than from assay-based typing.

Each collaborating institution followed its own protocols to collect whole blood in K2EDTA tubes. For TCRbeta analysis, collaborators shipped samples in one of three forms: frozen whole blood, isolated PBMCs, or DNA extracted from either of those sample types. TCRbeta CDR3 regions were amplified from genomic DNA by means of the immunoSEQ Assay, a bias-controlled multiplex PCR. As for the authors' bioinformatics: Within the assay, amplification of reference gene primers was used to estimate how many nucleated cells each sample contained. Sequence reads were collapsed and filtered to measure the absolute abundance of every unique TCRbeta CDR3 rearrangement. For each sample, productive Simpson clonality was calculated as the square root of Simpson's diversity index over productive rearrangements. TCRdb obtained this table from immuneACCESS and retained in-frame rearrangements with V and J assigned. These tables miss some clones; where compared with another copy, unresolved V genes account for less than half of the shortfall, and the remainder is unexplained. V, J and clone size are taken as reported in that table, and D and trimming were inferred from the DNA itself. The sample table lists around 65,000 clones, about 86% of them with a count of one. The biggest ten clones account for about 14% of the sample.

Trimmed from V: 5 bases; trimmed from J: 1 base; junction bases lacking a gene match: 10. The CDR3 measures 16 amino acids from cysteine to phenylalanine. Of all the DNA, just the CDR3 is kept, 48 bases in frame from base 1. CDR1 and CDR2 are read off the germline V gene (reference sequence) as MNHEY and SMNVEV. What the work shows at the level of the full study, not this receptor alone: How much clinical and demographic metadata was included differed by source and by participant, and the metadata was provided uncurated.

The sample holds one count of this clone. The specificity of this receptor is unknown. No much larger clone is present one base from it, and per-base qualities are unavailable. The rearrangement joined TRBV27 to TRBJ2-5; 7 junctional bases match TRBD1. The sequenced material came from peripheral blood. The TCR sequence derives from a human donor in a cohort sampled during active COVID-19. The CDR3 amino acid sequence is: CASSTRTQGIQETQYF. The sequenced DNA: TGTGCCAGCAGTACCCGGACACAGGGGATCCAAGAGACCCAGTACTTC.